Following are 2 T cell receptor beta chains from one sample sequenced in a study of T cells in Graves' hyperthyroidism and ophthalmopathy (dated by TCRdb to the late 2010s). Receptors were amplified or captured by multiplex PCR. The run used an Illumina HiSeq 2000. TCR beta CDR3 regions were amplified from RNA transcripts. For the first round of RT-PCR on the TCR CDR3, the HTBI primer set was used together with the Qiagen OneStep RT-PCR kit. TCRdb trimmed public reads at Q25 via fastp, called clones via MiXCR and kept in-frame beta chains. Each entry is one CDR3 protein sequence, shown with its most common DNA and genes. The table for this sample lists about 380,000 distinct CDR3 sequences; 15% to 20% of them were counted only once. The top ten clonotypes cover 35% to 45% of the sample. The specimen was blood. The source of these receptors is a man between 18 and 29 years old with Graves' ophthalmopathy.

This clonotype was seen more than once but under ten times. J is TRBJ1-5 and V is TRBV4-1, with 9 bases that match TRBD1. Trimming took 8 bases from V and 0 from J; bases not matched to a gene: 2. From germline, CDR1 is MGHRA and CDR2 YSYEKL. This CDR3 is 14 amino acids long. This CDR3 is CASDRGISNQPQHF. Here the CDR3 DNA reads TGCGCCAGCGACAGGGGGATTAGCAATCAGCCCCAGCATTTT.

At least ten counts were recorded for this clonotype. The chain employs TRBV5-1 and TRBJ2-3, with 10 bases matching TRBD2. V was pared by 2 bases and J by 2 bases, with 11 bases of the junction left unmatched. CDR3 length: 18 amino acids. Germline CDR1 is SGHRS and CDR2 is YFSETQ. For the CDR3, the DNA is TGCGCCAGCAGCTTCTATGGATGGACTAGCGGTTTCACAGATACGCAGTATTTT. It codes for CASSFYGWTSGFTDTQYF.